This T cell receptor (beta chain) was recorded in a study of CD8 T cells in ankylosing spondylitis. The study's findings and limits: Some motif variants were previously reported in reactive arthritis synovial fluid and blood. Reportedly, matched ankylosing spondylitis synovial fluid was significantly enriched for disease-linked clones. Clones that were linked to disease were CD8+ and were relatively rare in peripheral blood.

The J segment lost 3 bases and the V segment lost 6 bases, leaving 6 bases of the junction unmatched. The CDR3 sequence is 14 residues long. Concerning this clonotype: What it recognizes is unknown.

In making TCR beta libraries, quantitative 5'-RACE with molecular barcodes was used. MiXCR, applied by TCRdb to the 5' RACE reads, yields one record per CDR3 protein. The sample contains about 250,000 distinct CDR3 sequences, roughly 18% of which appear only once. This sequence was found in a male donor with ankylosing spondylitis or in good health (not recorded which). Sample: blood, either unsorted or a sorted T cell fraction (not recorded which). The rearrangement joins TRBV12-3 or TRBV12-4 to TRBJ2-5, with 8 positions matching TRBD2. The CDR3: CASRGAAGEETQYF. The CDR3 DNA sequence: TGTGCCAGCAGGGGAGCAGCGGGAGAAGAGACCCAGTACTTC.